These T cell receptor beta chains were read from a single sample in a study of blood T cell repertoires in COVID-19. This table comes from immunoSEQ multiplex PCR, and its TCRdb copy is limited to in-frame clones, with some not included. The sample consists of around 200,000 clones, 65% to 85% of them appearing once. The sample consisted of peripheral blood. The receptor source for this set is a woman aged 40 to 50 with COVID-19, enrolled during active disease. Each CDR3 is given with its conserved first and last residue. A D gene is named only where the DNA matches it firmly. Clone size is given for some rows only: seen once, a few or many times, or a class if the clone is expanded.

clone_size j_call d_call v_call cdr3_nt cdr3_aa
- TRBJ1-2 TRBD1 TRBV2 TGTGCCAGCAGGGTGACAGGGGGCGATGGCTACACCTTC CASRVTGGDGYTF
- TRBJ1-2 - TRBV9 TGTGCCAGCAGCGTAGAGGGGGACCTTTATGGCTACACCTTC CASSVEGDLYGYTF
few TRBJ1-1 TRBD1 TRBV27 TGTGCCAGCAGCCTAAGAATGAGGTCAGGGGGGAACACTGAAGCTTTCTTT CASSLRMRSGGNTEAFF
- TRBJ2-5 TRBD2 TRBV9 TGTGCCAGCAGCGGTCTAGCGGGGGGTCAAGAGACCCAGTACTTC CASSGLAGGQETQYF
- TRBJ1-4 TRBD1 TRBV13 TGTGCCAGCAGCCTACAGGGGCCCCTTGGGGAAAAACTGTTTTTT CASSLQGPLGEKLFF
- TRBJ1-1 - TRBV27 TGTGCCAGCAGCAGGGGTTCCCCGAACACTGAAGCTTTCTTT CASSRGSPNTEAFF
- TRBJ1-1 - TRBV19 TGTGCCAGTAGTCCGAGCTACTTGAACACTGAAGCTTTCTTT CASSPSYLNTEAFF
- TRBJ1-2 - TRBV5-6 TGTGCCAGCAGCCCCGGAGGGGTGAGTGGCTACACCTTC CASSPGGVSGYTF
- TRBJ2-2 - TRBV2 TGTGCCAGCAGTGAAAAGCGGAACACCGGGGAGCTGTTTTTT CASSEKRNTGELFF
- TRBJ1-1 TRBD1 TRBV19 TGTGCCGCCCGACAGGGATCGGTCACTGAAGCTTTCTTT CAARQGSVTEAFF
- TRBJ2-7 TRBD1 TRBV7-9 TGTGCCAGCAGACCACAGGGGGCGGCCTACGAGCAGTACTTC CASRPQGAAYEQYF
- TRBJ2-4 TRBD2 TRBV4-1 TGCGCCAGCAGCCAAGCGGCGGGGGAGCTAGCCAAAAACATTCAGTACTTC CASSQAAGELAKNIQYF
- TRBJ1-1 - TRBV4-1 TGCGCCAGCAGCCAAGTTAGGGGCTTCGGTGAAGCTTTCTTT CASSQVRGFGEAFF
- TRBJ1-2 TRBD1 TRBV9 TGTGCCAGCAGTAGCGGACAGGCTAACTATGGCTACACCTTC CASSSGQANYGYTF
- TRBJ1-1 - TRBV19 TGTGCCAGTAGTATTCAGTTGAAAGCTTTCTTT CASSIQLKAFF
- TRBJ1-5 TRBD1 TRBV19 TGTGCCAGTAGAACCGGACAGGGGGCATCCCGTCAGCCCCAGCATTTT CASRTGQGASRQPQHF
once TRBJ2-1 TRBD2 TRBV10-2 TGCGCCAGCCTCCTTGGCGGGGGGAATGAGCAGTTCTTC CASLLGGGNEQFF
- TRBJ2-7 - TRBV25-1 TGTGCCAGCAGTTACTTGTCCCCCCTCGAGCAGTACTTC CASSYLSPLEQYF
- TRBJ2-7 TRBD2 TRBV9 TGTGCCAGCAGCGTAGGTGGTAGCGGGAGAGGGTACGAGCAGTACTTC CASSVGGSGRGYEQYF
- TRBJ1-2 - TRBV11-3 TGTGCCAGCAGCTCTGGGGCCGGGGGCTACACCTTC CASSSGAGGYTF
- TRBJ1-6 - TRBV28 TGTGCCAGCAGTTCGGCCGGGACCTATAATTCACCCCTCCACTTT CASSSAGTYNSPLHF
few TRBJ1-2 - TRBV7-9 TGTGCCAGCAGCTTAAGTAGCTATGGCTACACCTTC CASSLSSYGYTF
- TRBJ2-7 TRBD1 TRBV11-1 TGTGCCAGCAGCCAACCGGGACAGGGTTACCACGAGCAGTACTTC CASSQPGQGYHEQYF
- TRBJ1-1 TRBD1 TRBV7-9 TGTGCCAGCAGCGGCCACAGGGGGGTGAACACTGAAGCTTTCTTT CASSGHRGVNTEAFF
- TRBJ1-1 TRBD1 TRBV7-8 TGTGCCAGCAGCGTACAGGGGACGAACACTGAAGCTTTCTTT CASSVQGTNTEAFF
- TRBJ2-1 TRBD2 TRBV19 TGTGCCAGTAGTTTGGCTAGCGGGGGGCTGAGCTCCTACAATGAGCAGTTCTTC CASSLASGGLSSYNEQFF